This T cell receptor (beta chain) was recorded in a study of neurological immune-mediated disorders. General study points: Expanded clones shared no CDR3 amino acid sequences across subjects, suggesting private repertoires in all groups.

This clonotype has at least ten counts. As yet, its antigen is unknown. The cDNA was synthesized by means of template-switch 5'RACE, which was carried out with 10-nucleotide random UMIs. In every sequencing run, more than 170 million TCR-beta sequences were generated from 15-18 subjects. MiXCR, applied by TCRdb to the 5' RACE reads, yields one record per CDR3 protein. This sample has 42,000 or so distinct CDR3 sequences, with more than 2% found just once. V was shortened by 5 bases and J by 4 bases, with 13 bases between the two germline ends. The germline CDR1 and CDR2 sequences are SGHKS and YYEKEE (reference sequence). The CDR3 length is 14 residues. Unsorted libraries came from 2 million PBMCs stored at -80 °C.

This TCR was recovered from a man aged 25 to 45 with multiple sclerosis. Sample: PBMCs. The rearrangement joins TRBV5-5 to TRBJ2-1, with D possibly matching TRBD1 (5 bases). The DNA for the CDR3 is TGTGCCAGCAGAAGAGGTGACAGTTACAATGAGCAGTTCTTC. It yields the protein CASRRGDSYNEQFF.